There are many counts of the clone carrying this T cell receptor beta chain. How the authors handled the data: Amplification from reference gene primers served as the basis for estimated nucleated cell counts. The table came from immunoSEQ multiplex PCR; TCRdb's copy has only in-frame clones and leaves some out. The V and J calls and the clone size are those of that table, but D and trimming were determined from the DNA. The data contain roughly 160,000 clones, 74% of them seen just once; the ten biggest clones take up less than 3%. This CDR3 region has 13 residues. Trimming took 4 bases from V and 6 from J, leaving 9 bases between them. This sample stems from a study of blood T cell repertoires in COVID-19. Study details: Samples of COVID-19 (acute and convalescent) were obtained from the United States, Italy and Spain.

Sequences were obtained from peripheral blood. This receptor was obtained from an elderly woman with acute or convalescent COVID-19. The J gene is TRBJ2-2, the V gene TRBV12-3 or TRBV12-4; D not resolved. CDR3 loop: CASSSVLAGELFF. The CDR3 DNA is TGTGCCAGCAGTTCGGTCCTGGCCGGGGAGCTGTTTTTT.